This T cell receptor (beta chain) originates from a study of blood T cells in healthy people across ages. Study outcomes and limitations: The study found more naive CD4+ cells and higher diversity in long-lived than aged donors. Correlation between TCR beta diversity and naive T cell percentage was strong. Getting older went along with TCR beta diversity per million T cells dropping roughly linearly.

Then a second PCR, running about 7 to 11 cycles, was carried out with a sample-barcoded 5' primer and a J-beta primer mix. TCRdb re-called the 5' RACE reads with MiXCR, one entry per CDR3 protein. Of roughly 800,000 distinct CDR3 sequences listed, 58% are singletons. The germline V gene has CDR1 MGHDK and CDR2 SYGVNS. V shed 4 bases and J 3 bases; nucleotides not matched to a gene: 3. This CDR3 has 13 amino acids. As regards this clonotype: Its target is unknown.

The sample was blood. The V call is TRBV25-1, the J call TRBJ2-7; TRBD2 matches at 7 bases. This sequence was found in a man aged 30 to 39 in good health. CDR3 sequence reads: CASSVERGYEQYF. The CDR3, as DNA: TGTGCCAGCAGTGTGGAGCGGGGCTACGAGCAGTACTTC.